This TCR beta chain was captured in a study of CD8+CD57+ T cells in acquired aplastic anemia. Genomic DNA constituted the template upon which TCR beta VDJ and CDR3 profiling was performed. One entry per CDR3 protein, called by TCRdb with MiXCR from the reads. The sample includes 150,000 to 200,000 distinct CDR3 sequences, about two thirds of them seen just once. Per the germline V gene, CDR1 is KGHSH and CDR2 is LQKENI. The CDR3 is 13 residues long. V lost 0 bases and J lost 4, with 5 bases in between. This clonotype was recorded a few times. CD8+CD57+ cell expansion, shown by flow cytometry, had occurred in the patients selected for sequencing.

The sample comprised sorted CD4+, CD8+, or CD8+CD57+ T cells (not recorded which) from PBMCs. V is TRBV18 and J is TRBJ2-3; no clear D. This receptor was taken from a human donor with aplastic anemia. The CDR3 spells CASSPPIPDTQYF. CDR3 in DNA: TGTGCCAGCTCACCACCTATCCCAGATACGCAGTATTTT.